This TCR beta chain was profiled in a study of blood T cell repertoires in COVID-19. Study-level information: Spain, Italy and the United States supplied samples that represented acute and convalescent COVID-19. In each case, the material was cDNA or gDNA derived from T cells, B-cell-depleted T cells, or PBMCs.

Authors' analysis steps: The assay estimated nucleated cells by amplifying reference gene primers. Profiled with immunoSEQ multiplex PCR; TCRdb holds only in-frame clones, not every one. V, J and clone size are taken as reported in that table, and D and trimming were inferred from the DNA itself. The repertoire has more than 95,000 clones, about 82% of them found once; the top ten carry about 5.4%. This CDR3 comprises 17 residues. V was clipped by 2 bases and J by 3 bases; unmatched bases: 10. In germline, CDR1 is SGHAT, CDR2 FQNNGV. The rearrangement uses TRBV11-2 and TRBJ2-1; 7 nucleotides agree with TRBD2. This receptor was taken from a human donor in a cohort sampled during active COVID-19. The sample was peripheral blood. CDR3 DNA sequence: TGTGCCAGCAGCTTATATATCAAGGCTAGCGGCTACAATGAGCAGTTCTTC. Translating gives CASSLYIKASGYNEQFF.